These T cell receptor beta chains were read from a single sample in a study of blood T cell repertoires in COVID-19. The repertoire was sequenced with immunoSEQ multiplex PCR; TCRdb's copy has only in-frame clones and lacks some. The sample has 200,000 to 300,000 clones; 70% to 90% are singletons. The sequencing input was peripheral blood. These receptor sequences come from a woman aged 60-75 years with COVID-19, enrolled during active disease. Each CDR3 is given with its conserved first and last residue. A D gene is named only where the DNA matches it firmly. A clone size is listed for some rows: how often the clone was seen (once, few, many), or a class if it is expanded.

clone_size	v_call	j_call	d_call	cdr3_aa	cdr3_nt
NA	TRBV9	TRBJ2-1	TRBD2	CASSARPGLAGAQFF	TGTGCCAGCAGCGCCCGACCGGGACTAGCGGGTGCTCAGTTCTTC
NA	TRBV18	TRBJ2-5	TRBD2	CASSPGERGGETQYF	TGTGCCAGCTCACCAGGAGAGCGGGGTGGGGAGACCCAGTACTTC
NA	TRBV10-1	TRBJ2-5	NA	CALSPPQETQYF	TGCGCTCTATCCCCCCCCCAAGAGACCCAGTACTTC
NA	TRBV6-4	TRBJ2-5	NA	CASSERGGGKPGETQYF	TGTGCCAGCAGTGAACGAGGAGGGGGCAAACCTGGGGAGACCCAGTACTTC
few	TRBV21-1	TRBJ1-4	NA	CASSKGHRSFNEKLFF	TGTGCCAGCAGCAAGGGTCACAGGAGCTTTAATGAAAAACTGTTTTTT
once	TRBV7-8	TRBJ2-5	TRBD2	CASSLTALRGTSGQETQYF	TGTGCCAGCAGCCTCACGGCGCTACGGGGGACTAGCGGCCAAGAGACCCAGTACTTC
NA	TRBV6-6	TRBJ2-3	NA	CASSPPRSTDTQYF	TGTGCCAGCAGTCCGCCGCGGAGCACAGATACGCAGTATTTT
NA	TRBV28	TRBJ1-2	NA	CASSLAGGAGFYGYTF	TGTGCCAGCAGTTTAGCAGGTGGGGCAGGGTTCTATGGCTACACCTTC
NA	TRBV4-1	TRBJ2-7	TRBD1	CASSPPRDRKTYEQYF	TGCGCCAGCAGCCCCCCCCGGGACAGAAAAACCTACGAGCAGTACTTC
NA	TRBV19	TRBJ1-1	NA	CASSGVGTEAFF	TGTGCCAGCTCAGGGGTGGGCACTGAAGCTTTCTTT
NA	TRBV5-1	TRBJ2-3	TRBD2	CASKTSGSTDTQYF	TGCGCCAGCAAAACTAGCGGGAGCACAGATACGCAGTATTTT
NA	TRBV19	TRBJ1-2	NA	CASSMGRNGYTF	TGTGCCAGTAGTATGGGCAGGAATGGCTACACCTTC
NA	TRBV5-1	TRBJ2-1	NA	CASSLVPSDLYNEQFF	TGCGCCAGCAGCTTGGTCCCTAGCGACCTTTACAATGAGCAGTTCTTC
NA	TRBV19	TRBJ2-6	TRBD1	CASKGQTRDRVDSGANVLTF	TGTGCCAGTAAGGGTCAGACTCGGGACAGGGTTGACTCTGGGGCCAACGTCCTGACTTTC
NA	TRBV4-2	TRBJ2-3	TRBD1	CASSRDRATDTQYF	TGTGCCAGCAGCCGGGACAGGGCCACAGATACGCAGTATTTT
NA	TRBV30	TRBJ2-5	TRBD1	CAWSLQGAETQYF	TGTGCCTGGAGTTTACAGGGGGCCGAGACCCAGTACTTC
NA	TRBV19	TRBJ2-7	NA	CASRQDPLLSYEQYF	TGTGCCAGTAGACAGGACCCCCTCCTTTCCTACGAGCAGTACTTC
NA	TRBV18	TRBJ2-7	TRBD2	CASLLAGGPNEQYF	TGTGCCAGCTTGTTAGCGGGAGGGCCGAATGAGCAGTACTTC
once	TRBV5-5	TRBJ1-1	NA	CASSLGGDTEAFF	TGTGCCAGCAGCTTGGGCGGCGACACTGAAGCTTTCTTT
NA	TRBV5-1	TRBJ2-2	NA	CASSLGLNTGELFF	TGCGCCAGCAGCTTGGGACTAAACACCGGGGAGCTGTTTTTT
NA	TRBV6-5	TRBJ2-3	NA	CASSPFKGKRDTQYF	TGTGCCAGCAGTCCCTTTAAGGGGAAAAGGGATACGCAGTATTTT
NA	TRBV2	TRBJ2-1	TRBD2	CASSSNPSGRVLGNEQFF	TGTGCCAGCAGTTCGAATCCTAGCGGGAGGGTCTTAGGCAATGAGCAGTTCTTC
NA	TRBV7-9	TRBJ1-6	NA	CASSLVLGGDSPLHF	TGTGCCAGCAGCTTAGTTCTCGGGGGTGATTCACCCCTCCACTTT
few	TRBV9	TRBJ2-2	NA	CASSAGPQLPGELFF	TGTGCCAGCAGCGCTGGGCCACAGCTGCCCGGGGAGCTGTTTTTT
NA	TRBV15	TRBJ2-4	TRBD2	CATSSSLAEGKNIQYF	TGTGCCACCAGCAGCTCCCTAGCGGAGGGCAAAAACATTCAGTACTTC
NA	TRBV24-1	TRBJ2-1	NA	CATSGLRQGSNEQFF	TGTGCCACCAGTGGATTGCGGCAGGGGTCCAATGAGCAGTTCTTC
NA	TRBV18	TRBJ1-1	NA	CASSRSGNTEAFF	TGTGCCAGCTCAAGGTCAGGGAACACTGAAGCTTTCTTT
NA	TRBV27	TRBJ2-7	TRBD2	CASSFKSGRPGQGTSGSLYEQYF	TGTGCCAGCAGTTTCAAAAGCGGTCGACCGGGACAGGGGACTAGCGGGAGCTTATACGAGCAGTACTTC